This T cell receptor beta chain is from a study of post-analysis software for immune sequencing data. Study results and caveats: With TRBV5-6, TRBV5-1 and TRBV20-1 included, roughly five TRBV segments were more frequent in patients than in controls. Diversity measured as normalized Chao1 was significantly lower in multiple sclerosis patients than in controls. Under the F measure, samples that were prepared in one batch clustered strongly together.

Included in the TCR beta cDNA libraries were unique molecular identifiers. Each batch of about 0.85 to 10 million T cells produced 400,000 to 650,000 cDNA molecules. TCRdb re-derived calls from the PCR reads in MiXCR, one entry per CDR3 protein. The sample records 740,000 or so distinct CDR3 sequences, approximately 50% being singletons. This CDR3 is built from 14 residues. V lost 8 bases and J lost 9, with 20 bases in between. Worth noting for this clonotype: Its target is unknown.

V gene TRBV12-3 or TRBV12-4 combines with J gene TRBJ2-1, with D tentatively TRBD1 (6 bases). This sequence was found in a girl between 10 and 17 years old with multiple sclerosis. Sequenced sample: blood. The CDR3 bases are TGTGCCAGCCGCACAGGGAGCACACTTAGTGAGCAGTTCTTC. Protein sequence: CASRTGSTLSEQFF.